This T cell receptor beta chain was recorded in a study of cytomegalovirus exposure and HLA in healthy donors. This CDR3 is 13 amino acids long. Germline V gives CDR1 SGHAT, CDR2 FQNNGV. V gave up 1 base and J gave up 6 bases; unmatched junction bases: 2. PCR was performed using 60 Vbeta and 13 Jbeta primers. Sequenced by immunoSEQ multiplex PCR; TCRdb stores in-frame clones only, minus some. The sample has about 160,000 clones; about 81% are singletons. Unrecorded immune exposure was likely among donors, who were nominally healthy when sampled. The sequence came from a woman aged 50 to 65 in good health and CMV-seropositive. This chain joins TRBV11-2 and TRBJ2-7; 8 bases agree with TRBD1. The sample was PBMCs. The CDR3 DNA follows: TGTGCCAGCAGCTTAGCGGGGACAGGCGAGCAGTACTTC. This sequence encodes CASSLAGTGEQYF.